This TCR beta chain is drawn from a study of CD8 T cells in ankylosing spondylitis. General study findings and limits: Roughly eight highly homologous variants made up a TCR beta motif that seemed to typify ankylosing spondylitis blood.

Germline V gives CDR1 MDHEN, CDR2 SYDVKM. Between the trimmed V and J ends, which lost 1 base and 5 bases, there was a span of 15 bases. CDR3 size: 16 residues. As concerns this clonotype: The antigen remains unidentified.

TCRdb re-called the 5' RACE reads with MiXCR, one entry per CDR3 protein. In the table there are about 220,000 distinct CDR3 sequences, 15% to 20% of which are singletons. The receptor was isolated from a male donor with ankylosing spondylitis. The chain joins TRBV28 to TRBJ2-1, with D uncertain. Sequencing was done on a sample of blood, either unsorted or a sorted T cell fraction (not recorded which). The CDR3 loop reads CASSLLGLEGNNEQFF. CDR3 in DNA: TGTGCCAGCAGTTTATTAGGCCTAGAAGGGAACAATGAGCAGTTCTTC.